A selection of T cell receptor beta chains follows, all from one sample in a study of blood T cell repertoires in COVID-19. Measured with immunoSEQ multiplex PCR; TCRdb has only the in-frame clones, and not every one. The sample yields a few hundred thousand clones, approximately 87% seen once. Sample: PBMCs or T cells enriched from blood (not recorded which). The receptors shown here come from a woman aged 45-65 years who had recovered from COVID-19. Both conserved end residues are part of each CDR3.

V gene: TRBV5-4
J gene: TRBJ2-5
CDR3 protein: CASSPPGYQETQYF

V gene: TRBV9
J gene: TRBJ2-5
CDR3 protein: CASSVVAGGQETQYF

V gene: TRBV7-2
J gene: TRBJ1-3
CDR3 protein: CASSLVLKHSGNTIYF

V gene: TRBV30
J gene: TRBJ1-1
CDR3 protein: CALHQGISTEAFF

V gene: TRBV2
J gene: TRBJ1-4
CDR3 protein: CASRMAAGRGEKLFF

V gene: TRBV4-3
J gene: TRBJ1-1
CDR3 protein: CASSDWSSQGKAFF

V gene: TRBV11-2
J gene: TRBJ2-5
CDR3 protein: CASSSYPGTSGGWSQYF

V gene: TRBV5-1
J gene: TRBJ1-2
CDR3 protein: CASSLQNSREEPKFNYGYTF

V gene: TRBV2
J gene: TRBJ2-1
CDR3 protein: CASSETGGHNEQFF

V gene: TRBV9
J gene: TRBJ1-2
CDR3 protein: CASSVEPGARGYTF

V gene: TRBV11-2
J gene: TRBJ1-4
CDR3 protein: CASTEYPGGREKLFF

V gene: TRBV11-1
J gene: TRBJ2-5
CDR3 protein: CASSFDRGGGDQYF

V gene: TRBV6-2/TRBV6-3
J gene: TRBJ1-1
CDR3 protein: CASSFRDGVRTEAFF

V gene: TRBV3-1/TRBV3-2
J gene: TRBJ1-2
CDR3 protein: CATTGQGYGYTF

V gene: TRBV12-3/TRBV12-4
J gene: TRBJ2-1
CDR3 protein: CASKGERDEQFF

V gene: TRBV4-1
J gene: TRBJ1-2
CDR3 protein: CASSQRTGDGYTF

V gene: TRBV5-1
J gene: TRBJ1-2
CDR3 protein: CASSSDRGGYTF

V gene: TRBV29-1
J gene: TRBJ1-1
CDR3 protein: CSAGQGLNTEAFF

V gene: TRBV2
J gene: TRBJ1-1
CDR3 protein: CATHREVNTEAFF

V gene: TRBV27
J gene: TRBJ1-5
CDR3 protein: CASSPTRAGFNQPQHF

V gene: TRBV4-3
J gene: TRBJ2-5
CDR3 protein: CASSQDAQRGAGRYF

V gene: TRBV28
J gene: TRBJ1-5
CDR3 protein: CASTSGRGFGNQPQHF

V gene: TRBV19
J gene: TRBJ1-4
CDR3 protein: CASRYGLVTNEKLFF

V gene: TRBV4-2
J gene: TRBJ2-2
CDR3 protein: CASSQYGGSTGELFF

V gene: TRBV9
J gene: TRBJ2-7
CDR3 protein: CASSGTGGSYEQYF

V gene: TRBV19
J gene: TRBJ2-7
CDR3 protein: CASGLAGYEQYF

V gene: TRBV6-4
J gene: TRBJ1-1
CDR3 protein: CASSEGELSEAFF

V gene: TRBV7-6
J gene: TRBJ1-2
CDR3 protein: CASSLIRDFQTGYTF